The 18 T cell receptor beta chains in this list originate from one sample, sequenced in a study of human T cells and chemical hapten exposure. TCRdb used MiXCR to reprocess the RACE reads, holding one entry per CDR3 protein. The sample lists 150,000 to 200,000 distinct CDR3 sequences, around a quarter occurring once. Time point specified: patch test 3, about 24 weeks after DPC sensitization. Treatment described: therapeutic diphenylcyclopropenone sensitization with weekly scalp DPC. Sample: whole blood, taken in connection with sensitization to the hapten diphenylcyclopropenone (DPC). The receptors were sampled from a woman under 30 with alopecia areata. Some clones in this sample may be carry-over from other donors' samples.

As DNA, the CDR3 is TGTGCCAGCGAGGGCCCGGGGAACCTGTTTTTT. Amino acids: CASEGPGNLFF. The chain recombines TRBV27 with TRBJ1-4, with D hard to call. CDR1 MNHEY and CDR2 SMNVEV come from the germline V gene (reference sequence). This CDR3 region has 11 residues. V dropped 8 bases and J dropped 14 bases, with 15 bases sitting between them.

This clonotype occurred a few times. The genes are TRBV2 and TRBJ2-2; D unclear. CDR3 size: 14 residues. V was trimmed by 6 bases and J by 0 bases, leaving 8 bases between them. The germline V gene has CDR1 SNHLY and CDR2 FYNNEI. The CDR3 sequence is CASRVDTNTGELFF. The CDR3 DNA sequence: TGTGCCAGCAGAGTAGACACGAACACCGGGGAGCTGTTTTTT.

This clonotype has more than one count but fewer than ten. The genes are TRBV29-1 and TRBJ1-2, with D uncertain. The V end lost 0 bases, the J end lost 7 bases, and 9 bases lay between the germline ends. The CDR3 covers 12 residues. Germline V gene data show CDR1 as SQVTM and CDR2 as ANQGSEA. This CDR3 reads CSVEDSDGGYTF. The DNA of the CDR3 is TGCAGCGTTGAAGATTCCGACGGTGGCTACACCTTC.

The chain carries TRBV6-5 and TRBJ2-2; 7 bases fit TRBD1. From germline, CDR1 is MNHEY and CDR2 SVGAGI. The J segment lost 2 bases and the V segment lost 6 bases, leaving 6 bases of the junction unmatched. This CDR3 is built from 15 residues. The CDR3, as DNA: TGTGCCAGCAGCCACAGGGGATTCAACACCGGGGAGCTGTTTTTT. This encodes CASSHRGFNTGELFF.

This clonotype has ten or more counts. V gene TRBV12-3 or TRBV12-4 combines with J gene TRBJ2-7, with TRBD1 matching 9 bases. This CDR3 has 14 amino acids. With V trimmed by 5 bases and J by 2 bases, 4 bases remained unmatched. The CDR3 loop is CASSPTGGTYEQYF. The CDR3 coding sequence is TGTGCCAGCAGTCCGACAGGGGGTACCTACGAGCAGTACTTC.

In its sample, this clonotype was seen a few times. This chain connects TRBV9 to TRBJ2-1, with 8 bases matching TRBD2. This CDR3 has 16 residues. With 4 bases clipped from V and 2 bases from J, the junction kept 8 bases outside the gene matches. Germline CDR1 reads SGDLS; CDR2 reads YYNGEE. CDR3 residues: CASSSLVAGPYNEQFF. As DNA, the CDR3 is TGTGCCAGCAGCTCCCTCGTAGCGGGACCCTACAATGAGCAGTTCTTC.

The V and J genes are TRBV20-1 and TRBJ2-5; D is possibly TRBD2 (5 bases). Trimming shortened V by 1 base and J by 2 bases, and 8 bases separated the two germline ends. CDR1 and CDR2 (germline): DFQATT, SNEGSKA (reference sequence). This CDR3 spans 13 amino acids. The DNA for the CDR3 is TGCAGTGCTAGAGCGGGAAGTCAAGAGACCCAGTACTTC. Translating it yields CSARAGSQETQYF.

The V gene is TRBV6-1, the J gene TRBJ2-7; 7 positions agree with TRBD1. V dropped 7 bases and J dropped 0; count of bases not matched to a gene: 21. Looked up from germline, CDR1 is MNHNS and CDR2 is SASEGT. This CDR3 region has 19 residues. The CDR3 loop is CASIQGVIVRGYSSYEQYF. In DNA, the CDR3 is TGTGCCAGCATTCAGGGGGTGATAGTCCGGGGCTATAGCTCCTACGAGCAGTACTTC.

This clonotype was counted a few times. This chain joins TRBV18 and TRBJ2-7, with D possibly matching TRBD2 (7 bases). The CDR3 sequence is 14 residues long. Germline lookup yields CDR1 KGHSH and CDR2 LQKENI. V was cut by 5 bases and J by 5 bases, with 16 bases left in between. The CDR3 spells CASSAGAGVDEQYF. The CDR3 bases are TGTGCCAGCTCAGCGGGGGCAGGGGTAGACGAGCAGTACTTC. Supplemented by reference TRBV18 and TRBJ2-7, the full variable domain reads NAGVMQNPRHLVRRRGQEARLRCSPMKGHSHVYWYRQLPEEGLKFMVYLQKENIIDESGMPKERFSAEFPKEGPSILRIQQVVRGDSAAYFCASSAGAGVDEQYFGPGTRLTVT.

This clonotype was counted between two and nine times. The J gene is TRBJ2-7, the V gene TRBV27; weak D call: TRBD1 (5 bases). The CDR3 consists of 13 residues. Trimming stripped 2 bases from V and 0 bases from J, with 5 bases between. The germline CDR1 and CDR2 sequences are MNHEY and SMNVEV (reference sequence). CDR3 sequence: CASSLQGSYEQYF. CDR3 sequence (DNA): TGTGCCAGCAGTTTACAGGGCTCCTACGAGCAGTACTTC.

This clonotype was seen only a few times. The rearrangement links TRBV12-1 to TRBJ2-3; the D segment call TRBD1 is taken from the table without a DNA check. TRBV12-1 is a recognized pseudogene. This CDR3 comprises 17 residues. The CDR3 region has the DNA TGTGCCAGCAGCTTTGAAGGGACAGGTGCTAGCACAGATACGCAGTATTTT. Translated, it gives CASSFEGTGASTDTQYF.

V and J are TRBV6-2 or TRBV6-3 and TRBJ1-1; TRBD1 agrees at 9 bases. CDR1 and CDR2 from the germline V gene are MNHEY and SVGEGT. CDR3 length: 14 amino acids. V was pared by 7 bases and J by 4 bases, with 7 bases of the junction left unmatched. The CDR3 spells CASTGQGSATEAFF. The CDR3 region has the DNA TGTGCCAGCACTGGACAGGGGAGCGCCACTGAAGCTTTCTTT.

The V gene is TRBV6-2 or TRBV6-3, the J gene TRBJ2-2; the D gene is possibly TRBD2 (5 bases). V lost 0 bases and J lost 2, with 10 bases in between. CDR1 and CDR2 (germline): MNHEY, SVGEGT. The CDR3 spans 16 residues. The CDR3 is CASSYSRAANTGELFF. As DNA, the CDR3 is TGTGCCAGCAGTTACTCGAGAGCGGCAAACACCGGGGAGCTGTTTTTT.

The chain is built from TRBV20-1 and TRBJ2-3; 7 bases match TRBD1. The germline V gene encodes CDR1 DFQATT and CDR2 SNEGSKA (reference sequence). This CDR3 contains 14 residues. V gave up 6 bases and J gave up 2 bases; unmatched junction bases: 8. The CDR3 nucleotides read TGCAGTGCCGGGGACAGCCAAACCACAGATACGCAGTATTTT. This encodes CSAGDSQTTDTQYF.

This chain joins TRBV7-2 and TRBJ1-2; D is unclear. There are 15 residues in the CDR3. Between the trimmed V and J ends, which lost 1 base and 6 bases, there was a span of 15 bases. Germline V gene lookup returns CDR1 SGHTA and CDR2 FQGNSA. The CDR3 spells CASSLGSTAVHGYTF. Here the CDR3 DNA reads TGTGCCAGCAGCTTAGGGTCCACGGCGGTACATGGCTACACCTTC. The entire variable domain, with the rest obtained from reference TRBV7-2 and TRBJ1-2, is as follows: GAGVSQSPSNKVTEKGKDVELRCDPISGHTALYWYRQSLGQGLEFLIYFQGNSAPDKSGLPSDRFSAERTGGSVSTLTIQRTQQEDSAVYLCASSLGSTAVHGYTFGSGTRLTVV.

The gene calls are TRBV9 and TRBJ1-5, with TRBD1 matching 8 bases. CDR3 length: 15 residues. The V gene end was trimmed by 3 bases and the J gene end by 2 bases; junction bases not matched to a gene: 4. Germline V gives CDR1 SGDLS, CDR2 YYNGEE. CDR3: CASSAGTGRNQPQHF. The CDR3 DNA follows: TGTGCCAGCAGCGCCGGGACAGGTCGCAATCAGCCCCAGCATTTT.

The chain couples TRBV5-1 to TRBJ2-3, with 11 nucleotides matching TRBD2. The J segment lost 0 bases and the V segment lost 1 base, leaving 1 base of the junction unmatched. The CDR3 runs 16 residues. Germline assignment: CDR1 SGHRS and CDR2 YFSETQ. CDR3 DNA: TGCGCCAGCAGCTTGCGACTAGCGGGGAGCACAGATACGCAGTATTTT. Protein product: CASSLRLAGSTDTQYF.

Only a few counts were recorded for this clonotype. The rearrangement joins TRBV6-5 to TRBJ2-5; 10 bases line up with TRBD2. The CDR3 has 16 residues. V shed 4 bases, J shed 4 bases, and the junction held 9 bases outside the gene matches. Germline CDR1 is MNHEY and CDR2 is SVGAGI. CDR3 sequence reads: CASSSLAGAARETQYF. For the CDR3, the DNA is TGTGCCAGCAGTTCCCTAGCGGGAGCTGCGCGAGAGACCCAGTACTTC.